This T cell receptor (beta chain) was profiled in a study of control samples from healthy donors and cancer patients. This clone was seen ten or more times. The protocol was immunoSEQ multiplex PCR, while the TCRdb copy is restricted to in-frame clones and leaves out a portion. The sample includes tens of thousands of clones, approximately 70% of them seen just once. The CDR3 contains 15 residues. Germline values: CDR1 LNHDA, CDR2 SQIVND (reference sequence). Losses at the gene ends were 3 bases for V and 7 bases for J; bases not matched to a gene: 6. This chain links TRBV19 with TRBJ2-1; 10 bases match TRBD2. This TCR was sampled from a male donor with melanoma. The sample consisted of formalin-fixed, paraffin-embedded tissue. CDR3 in amino acids: CASSIPSGRRNEQFF. The CDR3 coding sequence is TGTGCCAGTAGTATCCCTAGCGGGAGACGGAATGAGCAGTTCTTC.